This is a list of T cell receptor beta chains from one sample in a study of shared clonotypes between healthy human individuals. Method: immunoSEQ multiplex PCR; TCRdb's copy keeps in-frame clones and lacks some. The data show fewer than 800,000 clones, under 95% seen once. The sequenced sample was naive CD8+ T cells sorted from blood. The receptor source for this set is a man aged 25-45 years in good health. Both conserved end residues are part of each CDR3. Each record gives: D gene, V gene, J gene, clone size, CDR3 DNA, CDR3 protein. D genes are given only for firm matches. For some rows the clone size is stated as once, few or many, or as a class when expanded; others skip it.

D gene: -
V gene: TRBV6-1
J gene: TRBJ2-7
clone size: -
CDR3 DNA: TGTGCCAGCAGTGAAATGGCAGGCCCCTACGAGCAGTACTTC
CDR3 protein: CASSEMAGPYEQYF

D gene: -
V gene: TRBV19
J gene: TRBJ2-1
clone size: -
CDR3 DNA: TGTGCCAGTCGGGTGGGCTCCTACAATGAGCAGTTCTTC
CDR3 protein: CASRVGSYNEQFF

D gene: -
V gene: TRBV9
J gene: TRBJ2-7
clone size: -
CDR3 DNA: TGTGCCAGCAGCGTAGCGGGTTTCTCCTACGAGCAGTACTTC
CDR3 protein: CASSVAGFSYEQYF

D gene: -
V gene: TRBV30
J gene: TRBJ2-7
clone size: -
CDR3 DNA: TGTGCCTGGAGTGAAGGACCCTACGAGCAGTACTTC
CDR3 protein: CAWSEGPYEQYF

D gene: TRBD2
V gene: TRBV5-4
J gene: TRBJ2-7
clone size: -
CDR3 DNA: TGTGCCAGCAGCTTCGGCGGGAGCGACGAGCAGTACTTC
CDR3 protein: CASSFGGSDEQYF

D gene: -
V gene: TRBV18
J gene: TRBJ2-7
clone size: -
CDR3 DNA: TGTGCCAGCTCACCACCGACCTCGCTGGGGGGATACGAGCAGTACTTC
CDR3 protein: CASSPPTSLGGYEQYF

D gene: TRBD1
V gene: TRBV4-3
J gene: TRBJ2-1
clone size: -
CDR3 DNA: TGCGCCAGCAGTAGGAACAGGGGGGCTGGCAATGAGCAGTTCTTC
CDR3 protein: CASSRNRGAGNEQFF

D gene: TRBD2
V gene: TRBV4-1
J gene: TRBJ2-1
clone size: -
CDR3 DNA: TGCGCCAGCAGCCACCTGACTAGCGCCTCCTACAATGAGCAGTTCTTC
CDR3 protein: CASSHLTSASYNEQFF

D gene: TRBD2
V gene: TRBV2
J gene: TRBJ2-1
clone size: -
CDR3 DNA: TGTGCCAGCAGTGATCGGGGGGGCTCCTACAATGAGCAGTTCTTC
CDR3 protein: CASSDRGGSYNEQFF

D gene: -
V gene: TRBV7-9
J gene: TRBJ2-2
clone size: -
CDR3 DNA: TGTGCCAGTGGGAGTGAGGGCTACACCGGGGAGCTGTTTTTT
CDR3 protein: CASGSEGYTGELFF

D gene: -
V gene: TRBV28
J gene: TRBJ2-1
clone size: -
CDR3 DNA: TGTGCCAGCAGTTTAGACTCAAGCTCCTACAATGAGCAGTTCTTC
CDR3 protein: CASSLDSSSYNEQFF

D gene: -
V gene: TRBV27
J gene: TRBJ2-2
clone size: -
CDR3 DNA: TGTGCCAGCAGTTCCCAGAACACCGGGGAGCTGTTTTTT
CDR3 protein: CASSSQNTGELFF

D gene: -
V gene: TRBV7-9
J gene: TRBJ2-7
clone size: -
CDR3 DNA: TGTGCCAGCAGCTTACCGGGAGCAGAGGAGCAGTACTTC
CDR3 protein: CASSLPGAEEQYF

D gene: -
V gene: TRBV7-9
J gene: TRBJ1-5
clone size: -
CDR3 DNA: TGTGCCAGCAGCTTGGTAGGGAATAGCAATCAGCCCCAGCATTTT
CDR3 protein: CASSLVGNSNQPQHF

D gene: -
V gene: TRBV7-9
J gene: TRBJ2-7
clone size: -
CDR3 DNA: TGTGCCAGCAGCTTAGACACCCTCTACGAGCAGTACTTC
CDR3 protein: CASSLDTLYEQYF

D gene: TRBD2
V gene: TRBV2
J gene: TRBJ2-1
clone size: -
CDR3 DNA: TGTGCCAGGGGGCGGGAGGGCCGCTACAATGAGCAGTTCTTC
CDR3 protein: CARGREGRYNEQFF

D gene: -
V gene: TRBV19
J gene: TRBJ1-1
clone size: -
CDR3 DNA: TGTGCCAGTAGTCTACAAACTCCCGGGTTCCGGGTCACTGAAGCTTTCTTT
CDR3 protein: CASSLQTPGFRVTEAFF

D gene: -
V gene: TRBV28
J gene: TRBJ1-5
clone size: -
CDR3 DNA: TGTGCCAGCAGTTGGATGGGTCAGAACAATCAGCCCCAGCATTTT
CDR3 protein: CASSWMGQNNQPQHF

D gene: TRBD2
V gene: TRBV6-6
J gene: TRBJ2-7
clone size: -
CDR3 DNA: TGTGCCAGCAGTGTGGGACTAGCGGGAGAGCACTACGAGCAGTACTTC
CDR3 protein: CASSVGLAGEHYEQYF

D gene: -
V gene: TRBV4-1
J gene: TRBJ2-1
clone size: -
CDR3 DNA: TGCGCCAGCAGCCAAGAATCAGTCTATCGGGGGAATGAGCAGTTCTTC
CDR3 protein: CASSQESVYRGNEQFF

D gene: TRBD1
V gene: TRBV2
J gene: TRBJ2-2
clone size: -
CDR3 DNA: TGTGCCAGCAGTGAAGCGGTCCAGGGACAGTCGAACACCGGGGAGCTGTTTTTT
CDR3 protein: CASSEAVQGQSNTGELFF

D gene: -
V gene: TRBV29-1
J gene: TRBJ2-2
clone size: -
CDR3 DNA: TGCAGCGTTGAGTTAGACTTCGGCGGGGAGCTGTTTTTT
CDR3 protein: CSVELDFGGELFF

D gene: TRBD2
V gene: TRBV7-9
J gene: TRBJ2-5
clone size: many
CDR3 DNA: TGTGCCAGCAGCCCCGGACTAGCGGGAGAGGAAGAGACCCAGTACTTC
CDR3 protein: CASSPGLAGEEETQYF

D gene: -
V gene: TRBV7-9
J gene: TRBJ2-4
clone size: -
CDR3 DNA: TGTGCCAGCAGCTTAGCGGGGGGTTTAGCCAAAAACATTCAGTACTTC
CDR3 protein: CASSLAGGLAKNIQYF

D gene: -
V gene: TRBV7-6
J gene: TRBJ2-5
clone size: -
CDR3 DNA: TGTGCCAGCAGCCCGGACGGAGAGACCCAGTACTTC
CDR3 protein: CASSPDGETQYF

D gene: TRBD1
V gene: TRBV14
J gene: TRBJ1-1
clone size: -
CDR3 DNA: TGTGCCAGCAGCCAAGATGGACAGGCTGAAGCTTTCTTT
CDR3 protein: CASSQDGQAEAFF

D gene: -
V gene: TRBV4-1
J gene: TRBJ2-7
clone size: once
CDR3 DNA: TGCGCCAGCAGCCAAATAACCTCCTACGAGCAGTACTTC
CDR3 protein: CASSQITSYEQYF

D gene: TRBD2
V gene: TRBV28
J gene: TRBJ2-1
clone size: -
CDR3 DNA: TGTGCCAGCCAATCTGATAGCGGGAGGGCCTTCATTTACGGCCCCAGCTCCTACAATGAGCAGTTCTTC
CDR3 protein: CASQSDSGRAFIYGPSSYNEQFF

D gene: -
V gene: TRBV6-1
J gene: TRBJ1-2
clone size: -
CDR3 DNA: TGTGCCAGCATGGGGTTTCGGGACTCGGCGTATGGCTACACCTTC
CDR3 protein: CASMGFRDSAYGYTF

D gene: -
V gene: TRBV5-6
J gene: TRBJ2-7
clone size: -
CDR3 DNA: TGTGCCAGCAGCTATGTAAACAGGGCCTACGAGCAGTACTTC
CDR3 protein: CASSYVNRAYEQYF

D gene: TRBD1
V gene: TRBV27
J gene: TRBJ2-7
clone size: few
CDR3 DNA: TGTGCCAGCAGCTCCCCGGGACAGGGAATTTACGAGCAGTACTTC
CDR3 protein: CASSSPGQGIYEQYF

D gene: TRBD2
V gene: TRBV7-8
J gene: TRBJ2-3
clone size: -
CDR3 DNA: TGTGCCAGCAGCTTGGGCGGGAGGGCCACGGATACGCAGTATTTT
CDR3 protein: CASSLGGRATDTQYF

D gene: -
V gene: TRBV29-1
J gene: TRBJ1-1
clone size: -
CDR3 DNA: TGCAGCGTTGAAGAGGGGGCCGTTGGAGGCACTGAAGCTTTCTTT
CDR3 protein: CSVEEGAVGGTEAFF

D gene: -
V gene: TRBV7-9
J gene: TRBJ2-1
clone size: -
CDR3 DNA: TGTGCCAGCAGCTCGGACTTGACCTTCAATGAGCAGTTCTTC
CDR3 protein: CASSSDLTFNEQFF

D gene: -
V gene: TRBV9
J gene: TRBJ2-1
clone size: -
CDR3 DNA: TGTGCCAGCAGCGCATCGGTGAATGAGCAGTTCTTC
CDR3 protein: CASSASVNEQFF

D gene: -
V gene: TRBV9
J gene: TRBJ2-2
clone size: -
CDR3 DNA: TGTGCCAGCAGCGCCGGACGACATACCGGGGAGCTGTTTTTT
CDR3 protein: CASSAGRHTGELFF

D gene: -
V gene: TRBV5-1
J gene: TRBJ2-3
clone size: -
CDR3 DNA: TGCGCCAGCAGCTTGGTCACAGATACGCAGTATTTT
CDR3 protein: CASSLVTDTQYF

D gene: TRBD2
V gene: TRBV11-2
J gene: TRBJ2-7
clone size: -
CDR3 DNA: TGTGCCAGCAGCTTGGCTAGCGGGTCCTACGAGCAGTACTTC
CDR3 protein: CASSLASGSYEQYF

D gene: TRBD2
V gene: TRBV14
J gene: TRBJ2-7
clone size: -
CDR3 DNA: TGTGCCAGCAGCCACCCCTTTGGGAGGGCCGGGTACGAGCAGTACTTC
CDR3 protein: CASSHPFGRAGYEQYF

D gene: TRBD2
V gene: TRBV27
J gene: TRBJ2-7
clone size: -
CDR3 DNA: TGTGCCAGCAGTTTATCGTCGGCGGGAGTGTCCTACGAGCAGTACTTC
CDR3 protein: CASSLSSAGVSYEQYF

D gene: -
V gene: TRBV5-1
J gene: TRBJ1-3
clone size: -
CDR3 DNA: TGCGCCAGCAGCTTGTCCGGCAGGGACAGAAACACCATATATTTT
CDR3 protein: CASSLSGRDRNTIYF